This note documents a single TCR beta chain sequence. The antigen remains unidentified. Time point specified: cycle 4 day 1 (C4D1), after more than 5 weeks of nivolumab. In every patient, relapse followed autologous stem cell transplantation, while exposure to brentuximab vedotin differed. The data originate from a study of PD-1 blockade in classical Hodgkin lymphoma. Findings of the study overall: A reduction in baseline TCR diversity was reportedly seen in newly diagnosed patients relative to healthy donors. Complete responders started with a diversity level that resembled newly diagnosed patients at baseline.

The CDR3 has 16 amino acids. V shed 1 base, J shed 0 bases, and the junction held 6 bases outside the gene matches. CDR1 SGHVS and CDR2 FNYEAQ come from the germline V gene. The data were produced by immunoSEQ multiplex PCR, yet TCRdb's version contains in-frame clones alone and is incomplete. The sample lists 21,000 or so clones, around nine tenths occurring once. The material was peripheral blood mononuclear cells (PBMCs), obtained before the fourth cycle of nivolumab. The chain employs TRBV7-6 and TRBJ2-7; 7 bases fit TRBD1. The source is a human donor with classical Hodgkin lymphoma. The CDR3 is CASSLGGGWGSYEQYF. In DNA form, the CDR3 reads TGTGCCAGCAGCTTAGGAGGGGGCTGGGGCTCCTACGAGCAGTACTTC.